Listed below are T cell receptor beta chains from one sample, sequenced in a study of blood T cell repertoires in COVID-19. Using immunoSEQ multiplex PCR, the repertoire was profiled, and TCRdb retains in-frame clones only, with some absent. The profile shows nearly 90,000 clones, about two thirds of them singletons. Sequencing was done on a sample of peripheral blood. These TCRs come from a woman of 80 years or more with acute or convalescent COVID-19. Each CDR3 is given with its conserved first and last residue. A D gene is named only where the DNA matches it firmly. Clone size is not always given. Where it is, it says once, few, many or a class for expanded clones.

j_gene,abundance,d_gene,v_gene,CDR3nt,CDR3aa
TRBJ1-6,few,NA,TRBV30,TGTGCCTGGAGTGTCGACAGTTATTCACCCCTCCACTTT,CAWSVDSYSPLHF
TRBJ2-3,few,NA,TRBV24-1,TGTGCCACCAGTGATTTGGTGGCAGGCACAGATACGCAGTATTTT,CATSDLVAGTDTQYF
TRBJ2-3,NA,TRBD2,TRBV2,TGTGCCAGCAGTGAGCAGCGGGGGGATACGCAGTATTTT,CASSEQRGDTQYF
TRBJ2-3,NA,NA,TRBV24-1,TGTGCCACCAGTGATTCCTCAGGGGCGCTCCACTCTAGCACAGATACGCAGTATTTT,CATSDSSGALHSSTDTQYF
TRBJ1-6,NA,TRBD1,TRBV28,TGTGCCAGCAGTTCGACAGGGGACAATTCACCCCTCCACTTT,CASSSTGDNSPLHF
TRBJ1-2,NA,NA,TRBV19,TGTGCCAGTAGTATGCAGCACCGGCGGGATGGCTACACCTTC,CASSMQHRRDGYTF
TRBJ2-1,once,TRBD2,TRBV7-8,TGTGCCAGCCTAGGGCGGGGGGGTTACAATGAGCAGTTCTTC,CASLGRGGYNEQFF
TRBJ2-1,NA,TRBD2,TRBV7-2,TGTGCCAGCAGCTCCTTCACTAGCGGGGGGGCGGGTGAGCAGTTCTTC,CASSSFTSGGAGEQFF
TRBJ2-1,NA,NA,TRBV10-2,TGCGCCAGCAGTGAGTCTAAGGGGTTTTACGGGAATGAGCAGTTCTTC,CASSESKGFYGNEQFF
TRBJ1-3,NA,NA,TRBV18,TGTGCCAGCTCACGCGAGGTCTCTGGAAACACCATATATTTT,CASSREVSGNTIYF
TRBJ2-1,few,TRBD2,TRBV4-3,TGCGCCCGCAGCCAACCCGGCGGGGGGGGCGGGTCCTACAATGAGCAGTTCTTC,CARSQPGGGGGSYNEQFF
TRBJ1-1,few,NA,TRBV11-2,TGTGCCAGCAGCTTCGTACAACAGGGGAACACTGAAGCTTTCTTT,CASSFVQQGNTEAFF
TRBJ2-7,NA,NA,TRBV7-8,TGTGCCAGCAGCTGGGGGACTTACGAGCAGTACTTC,CASSWGTYEQYF
TRBJ1-4,few,NA,TRBV10-2,TGCGCCAGCAGACCCGTCACAGTGGGAAAACTGTTTTTT,CASRPVTVGKLFF
TRBJ2-1,NA,TRBD2,TRBV2,TGTGCCAGCAGGAGCTCCCTAGGGACTATCAATGAGCAGTTCTTC,CASRSSLGTINEQFF
TRBJ1-6,NA,NA,TRBV27,TGTGCCAGCAGTTTAATCCCGGGGAGGGGCGCCTATAATTCACCCCTCCACTTT,CASSLIPGRGAYNSPLHF
TRBJ1-3,NA,TRBD1,TRBV10-3,TGTGCCATCAACCCGGGACAGGGGGTTTCTGGAAACACCATATATTTT,CAINPGQGVSGNTIYF
TRBJ1-1,once,NA,TRBV29-1,TGCAGCGTTGAAGTCGGAGCAATGAACACTGAAGCTTTCTTT,CSVEVGAMNTEAFF
TRBJ1-5,NA,NA,TRBV7-8,TGTGCCAGCAGCTTAGTGGCAGGGAAAAGGCCCCAGCATTTT,CASSLVAGKRPQHF
TRBJ1-2,NA,TRBD1,TRBV5-1,TGCGCCAGCAGCTTAGGGCGACAGGGGGCGAGTGTGGATGGCTACACCTTC,CASSLGRQGASVDGYTF
TRBJ1-1,NA,NA,TRBV11-2,TGTGCCAGCAGCCCGACAGCCATGAACACTGAAGCTTTCTTT,CASSPTAMNTEAFF
TRBJ1-6,few,NA,TRBV6-2/TRBV6-3,TGTGCCAGCAGTTCCCGGGACATGATAATTCAGGCCCTCCACTTT,CASSSRDMIIQALHF
TRBJ2-3,NA,TRBD2,TRBV7-9,TGTGCCAGCAGCCCCCCCGGGGGGGTTAGCACAGATACGCAGTATTTT,CASSPPGGVSTDTQYF
TRBJ2-7,NA,NA,TRBV5-5,TGTGCCAGCAGCTTTGAGGGTAGCTACGAGCAGTACTTC,CASSFEGSYEQYF
TRBJ1-1,NA,TRBD1,TRBV3-1/TRBV3-2,TGTGCCAGCAGCCCCCGACAGGGGGTAGCTTTCTTT,CASSPRQGVAFF
TRBJ2-7,NA,NA,TRBV18,TGTGCCAGCTCACCATTACAGGGTGGGAGCTCCTACGAGCAGTACTTC,CASSPLQGGSSYEQYF
TRBJ1-2,NA,NA,TRBV4-3,TGCGCCAGCAGCCAAGTGCGGGGCTATGGCTACACCTTC,CASSQVRGYGYTF
TRBJ2-3,NA,TRBD2,TRBV28,TGTGCCAGCAGTTCCCCCTTCTCTAGCGGGGGAGATACGCAGTATTTT,CASSSPFSSGGDTQYF
TRBJ2-7,NA,NA,TRBV10-3,TGTGCCATCAGCCCCCGGGACAAACCCTACGAGCAGTACTTC,CAISPRDKPYEQYF
TRBJ2-3,NA,TRBD2,TRBV3-1/TRBV3-2,TGTGCCAGCAGCCACCGCGGGGGGCTGGATACGCAGTATTTT,CASSHRGGLDTQYF
TRBJ1-6,NA,NA,TRBV30,TGTGCCTGGAGCCTTGGGGGCAGGGATTCACCCCTCCACTTT,CAWSLGGRDSPLHF
TRBJ1-5,NA,NA,TRBV6-5,TGTGCCAGCAGTTACAACAGGGAAAGGCAGCCCCAGCATTTT,CASSYNRERQPQHF
TRBJ1-1,NA,NA,TRBV6-1,TGTGCCAGCAGTGAAGCTAAGGTCAGGGAAGAAGCTTTCTTT,CASSEAKVREEAFF
TRBJ2-1,once,TRBD1,TRBV4-3,TGCGCCAGCAGCCAAGTCCATACAGGGGGCCGCAATGAGCAGTTCTTC,CASSQVHTGGRNEQFF
TRBJ2-7,NA,NA,TRBV12-5,TGTGCTAGTGGTTCCGGCGCGTCGGGCGAGCAGTACTTC,CASGSGASGEQYF
TRBJ2-7,NA,TRBD1,TRBV28,TGTGCCAGCAGTCCACCGGGACAGGGAACCGACGAGCAGTACTTC,CASSPPGQGTDEQYF
TRBJ1-1,NA,NA,TRBV19,TGTGCCAGTAGGGTAACAGCGAACACTGAAGCTTTCTTT,CASRVTANTEAFF
TRBJ2-5,NA,TRBD2,TRBV5-1,TGCGCCAGCAGCCCACTAGCGGGGGCCCAAGAGACCCAGTACTTC,CASSPLAGAQETQYF
TRBJ1-5,once,NA,TRBV7-6,TGTGCCAGCAGCTTACGTCCCCCGACGAGGGATAGCAATCAGCCCCAGCATTTT,CASSLRPPTRDSNQPQHF
TRBJ1-6,NA,TRBD1,TRBV18,TGTGCCAGCTCACCGACAGGGTTGGATTCACCCCTCCACTTT,CASSPTGLDSPLHF